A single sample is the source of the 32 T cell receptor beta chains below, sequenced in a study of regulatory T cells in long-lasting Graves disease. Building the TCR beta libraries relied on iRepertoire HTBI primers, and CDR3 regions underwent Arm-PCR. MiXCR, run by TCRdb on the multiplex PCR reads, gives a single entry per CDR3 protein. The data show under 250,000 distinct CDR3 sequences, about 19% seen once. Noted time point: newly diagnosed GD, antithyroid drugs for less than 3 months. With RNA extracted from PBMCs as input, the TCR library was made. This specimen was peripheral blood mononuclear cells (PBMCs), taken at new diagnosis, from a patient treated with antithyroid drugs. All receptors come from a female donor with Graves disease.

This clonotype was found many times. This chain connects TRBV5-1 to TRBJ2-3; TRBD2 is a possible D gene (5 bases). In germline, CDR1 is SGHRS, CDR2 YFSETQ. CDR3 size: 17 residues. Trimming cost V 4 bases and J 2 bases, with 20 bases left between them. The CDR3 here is CASSMRVPHRVTDTQYF. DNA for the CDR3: TGCGCCAGCAGCATGAGGGTCCCACATCGGGTCACAGATACGCAGTATTTT. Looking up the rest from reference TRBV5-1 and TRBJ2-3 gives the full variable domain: KAGVTQTPRYLIKTRGQQVTLSCSPISGHRSVSWYQQTPGQGLQFLFEYFSETQRNKGNFPGRFSGRQFSNSRSEMNVSTLELGDSALYLCASSMRVPHRVTDTQYFGPGTRLTVL.

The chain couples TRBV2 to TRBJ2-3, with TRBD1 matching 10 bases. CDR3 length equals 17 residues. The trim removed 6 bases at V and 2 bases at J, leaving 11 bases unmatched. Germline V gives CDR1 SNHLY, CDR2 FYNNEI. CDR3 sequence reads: CASSTTGQGGFTDTQYF. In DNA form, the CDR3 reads TGTGCCAGCAGCACCACCGGACAGGGGGGCTTCACAGATACGCAGTATTTT.

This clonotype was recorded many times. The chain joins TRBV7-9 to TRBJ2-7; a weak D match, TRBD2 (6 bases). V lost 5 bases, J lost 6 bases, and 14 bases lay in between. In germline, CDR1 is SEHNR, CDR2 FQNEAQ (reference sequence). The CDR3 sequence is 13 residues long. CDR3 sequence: CASSVGGVTEQYF. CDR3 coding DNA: TGTGCCAGCAGCGTCGGGGGTGTGACCGAGCAGTACTTC.

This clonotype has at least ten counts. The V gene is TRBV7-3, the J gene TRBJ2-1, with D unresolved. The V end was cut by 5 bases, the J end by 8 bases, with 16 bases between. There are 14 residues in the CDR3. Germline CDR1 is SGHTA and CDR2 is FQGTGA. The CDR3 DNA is TGTGCCAGCAGCCCCCGAGGAGAGCGCGATGAGCAGTTCTTC. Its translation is CASSPRGERDEQFF.

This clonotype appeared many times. The CDR3 loop reads CASAWVSSSYNEQFF. The CDR3 coding sequence is TGTGCCAGCGCCTGGGTTTCCAGCTCCTACAATGAGCAGTTCTTC. V usage is TRBV19 and J usage is TRBJ2-1; D is undetermined. The CDR3 runs 15 residues. Germline V CDR1 and CDR2: LNHDA, SQIVND (reference sequence). V dropped 9 bases and J dropped 0 bases, with 15 bases sitting between them.

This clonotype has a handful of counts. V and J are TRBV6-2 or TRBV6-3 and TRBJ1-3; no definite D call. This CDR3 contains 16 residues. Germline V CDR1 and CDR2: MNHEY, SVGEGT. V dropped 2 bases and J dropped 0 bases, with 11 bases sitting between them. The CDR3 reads CASSYDRRFSGNTIYF. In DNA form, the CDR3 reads TGTGCCAGCAGTTACGACCGACGGTTCTCTGGAAACACCATATATTTT.

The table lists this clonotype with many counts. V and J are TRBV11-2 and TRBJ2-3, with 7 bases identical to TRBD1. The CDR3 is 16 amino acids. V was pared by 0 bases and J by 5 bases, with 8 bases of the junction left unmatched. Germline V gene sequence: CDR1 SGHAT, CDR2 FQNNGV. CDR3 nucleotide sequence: TGTGCCAGCAGCTTAGATCTCCAGGGGGTCGGAGATACGCAGTATTTT. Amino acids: CASSLDLQGVGDTQYF.

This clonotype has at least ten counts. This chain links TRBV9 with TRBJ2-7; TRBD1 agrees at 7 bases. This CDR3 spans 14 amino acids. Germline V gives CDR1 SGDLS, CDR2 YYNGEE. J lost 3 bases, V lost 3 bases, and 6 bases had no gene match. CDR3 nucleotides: TGTGCCAGCAGCGACGGGACAGAGAACTACGAGCAGTACTTC. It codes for CASSDGTENYEQYF.

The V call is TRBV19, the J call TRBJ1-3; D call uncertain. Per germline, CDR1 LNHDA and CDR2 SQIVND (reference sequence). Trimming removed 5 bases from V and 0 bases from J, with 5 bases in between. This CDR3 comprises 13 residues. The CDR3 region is CASSDYSGNTIYF. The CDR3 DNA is TGTGCCAGTAGTGACTACTCTGGAAACACCATATATTTT.

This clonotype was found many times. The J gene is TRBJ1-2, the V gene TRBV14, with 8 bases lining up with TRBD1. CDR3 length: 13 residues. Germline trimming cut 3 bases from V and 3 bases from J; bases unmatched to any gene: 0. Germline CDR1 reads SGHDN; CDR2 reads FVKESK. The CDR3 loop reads CASSQDRDYGYTF. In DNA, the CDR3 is TGTGCCAGCAGCCAGGACAGGGACTATGGCTACACCTTC.

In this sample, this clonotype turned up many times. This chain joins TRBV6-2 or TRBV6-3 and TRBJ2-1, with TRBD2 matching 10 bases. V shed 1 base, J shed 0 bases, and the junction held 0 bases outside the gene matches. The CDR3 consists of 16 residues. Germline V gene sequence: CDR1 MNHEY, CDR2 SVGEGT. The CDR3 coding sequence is TGTGCCAGCAGTTACTTAGCGGGAGGCTCCTACAATGAGCAGTTCTTC. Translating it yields CASSYLAGGSYNEQFF.

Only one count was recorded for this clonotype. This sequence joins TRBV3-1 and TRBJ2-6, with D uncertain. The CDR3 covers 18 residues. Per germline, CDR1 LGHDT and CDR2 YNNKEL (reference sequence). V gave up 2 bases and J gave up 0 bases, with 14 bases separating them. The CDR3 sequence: CASSQWPPHVSGANVLTF. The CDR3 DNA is TGTGCCAGCAGCCAATGGCCTCCACACGTCTCTGGGGCCAACGTCCTGACTTTC.

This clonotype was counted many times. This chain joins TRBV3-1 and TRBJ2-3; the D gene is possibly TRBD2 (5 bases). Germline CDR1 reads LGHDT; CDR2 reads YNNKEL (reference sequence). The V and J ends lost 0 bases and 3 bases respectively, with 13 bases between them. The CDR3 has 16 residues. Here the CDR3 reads CASSQDLGEYTDTQYF. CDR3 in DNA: TGTGCCAGCAGCCAAGATCTGGGAGAGTATACAGATACGCAGTATTTT.

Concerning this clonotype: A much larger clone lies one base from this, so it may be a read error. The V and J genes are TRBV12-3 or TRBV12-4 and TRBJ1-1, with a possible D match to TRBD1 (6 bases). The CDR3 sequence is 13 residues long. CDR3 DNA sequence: TGTGCCAACAGTTTCGTCCAGGGGACTGAAGCTTTCTTT. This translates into CANSFVQGTEAFF.

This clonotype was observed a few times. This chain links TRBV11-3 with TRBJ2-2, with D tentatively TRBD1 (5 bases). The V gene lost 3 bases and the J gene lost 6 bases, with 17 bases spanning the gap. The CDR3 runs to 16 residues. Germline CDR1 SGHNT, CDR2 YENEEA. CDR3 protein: CASSFAGLKTAGELFF. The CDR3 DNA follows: TGTGCCAGCAGCTTCGCAGGGTTGAAAACGGCCGGGGAGCTGTTTTTT.

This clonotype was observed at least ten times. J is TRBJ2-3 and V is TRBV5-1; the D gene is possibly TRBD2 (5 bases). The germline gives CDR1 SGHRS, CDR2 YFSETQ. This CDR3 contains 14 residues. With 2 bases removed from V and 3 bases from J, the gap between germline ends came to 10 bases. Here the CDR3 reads CASSLLGITDTQYF. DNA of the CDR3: TGCGCCAGCAGCTTACTAGGAATAACAGATACGCAGTATTTT.

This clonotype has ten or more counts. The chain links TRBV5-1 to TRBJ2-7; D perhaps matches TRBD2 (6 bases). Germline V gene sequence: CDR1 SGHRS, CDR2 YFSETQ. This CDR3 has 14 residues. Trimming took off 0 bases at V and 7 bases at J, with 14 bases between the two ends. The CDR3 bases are TGCGCCAGCAGCTTGGCAGGAGGGTCAGGAGAGCAGTACTTC. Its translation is CASSLAGGSGEQYF.

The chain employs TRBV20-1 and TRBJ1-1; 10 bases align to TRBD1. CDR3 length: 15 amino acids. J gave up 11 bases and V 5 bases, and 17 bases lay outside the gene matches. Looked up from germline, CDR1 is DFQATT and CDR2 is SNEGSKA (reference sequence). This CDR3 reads CSAGSRTGTGARAFF. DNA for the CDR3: TGCAGTGCTGGCTCTCGAACCGGGACAGGGGCGAGGGCTTTCTTT.

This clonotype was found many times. DNA for the CDR3: TGTGCCAGCAGCCCTGCGGCGGGCGGAACCTACGAGCAGTACTTC. It is translated as CASSPAAGGTYEQYF. This chain links TRBV7-9 with TRBJ2-7; D is perhaps TRBD2 (5 bases). The CDR3 extends over 15 amino acids. Looked up from germline, CDR1 is SEHNR and CDR2 is FQNEAQ (reference sequence). Trimming left V 5 bases short and J 2 bases short, with 16 bases between.

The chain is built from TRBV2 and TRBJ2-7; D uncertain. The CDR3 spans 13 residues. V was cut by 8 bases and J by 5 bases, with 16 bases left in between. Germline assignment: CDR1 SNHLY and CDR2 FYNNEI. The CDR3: CASEVWPYNEQYF. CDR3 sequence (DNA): TGTGCCAGCGAGGTATGGCCCTACAACGAGCAGTACTTC.

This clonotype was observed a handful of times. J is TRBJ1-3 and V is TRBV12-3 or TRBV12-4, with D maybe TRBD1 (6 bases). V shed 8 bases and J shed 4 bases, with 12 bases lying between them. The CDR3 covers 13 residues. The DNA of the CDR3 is TGTGCCAGCCAGTTAGGACAGGGAAACACCATATATTTT. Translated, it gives CASQLGQGNTIYF.

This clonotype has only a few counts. The chain's CDR3 is CASSLPDRDYEQYF. CDR3 coding DNA: TGTGCCAGCAGTTTACCTGACAGGGACTACGAGCAGTACTTC. The chain links TRBV27 to TRBJ2-7; 7 bases are shared with TRBD1. Unmatched junction bases numbered 4, after V lost 2 bases and J lost 3 bases. The CDR3 is 14 residues long. CDR1 is MNHEY, CDR2 SMNVEV, per germline (reference sequence).

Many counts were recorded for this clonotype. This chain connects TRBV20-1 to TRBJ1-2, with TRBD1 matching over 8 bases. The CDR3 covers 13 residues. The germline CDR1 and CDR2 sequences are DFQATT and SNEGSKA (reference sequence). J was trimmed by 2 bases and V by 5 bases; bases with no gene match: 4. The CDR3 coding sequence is TGCAGTGCTTGGACAGGGACGAACTATGGCTACACCTTC. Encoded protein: CSAWTGTNYGYTF.

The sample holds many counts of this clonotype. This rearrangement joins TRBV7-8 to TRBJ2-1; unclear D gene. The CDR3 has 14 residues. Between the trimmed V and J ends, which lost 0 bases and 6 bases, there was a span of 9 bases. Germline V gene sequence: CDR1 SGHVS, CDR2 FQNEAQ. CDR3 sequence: CASSLARASNEQFF. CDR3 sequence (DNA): TGTGCCAGCAGCTTAGCGCGCGCCTCCAATGAGCAGTTCTTC.

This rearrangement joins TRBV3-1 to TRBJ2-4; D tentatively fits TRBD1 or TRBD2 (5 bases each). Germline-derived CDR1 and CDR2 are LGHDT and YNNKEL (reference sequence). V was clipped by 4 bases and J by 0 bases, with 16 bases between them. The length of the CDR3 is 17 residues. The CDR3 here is CASSPQPGRLAKNIQYF. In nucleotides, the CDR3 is TGTGCCAGCAGCCCACAACCGGGACGTCTAGCCAAAAACATTCAGTACTTC.

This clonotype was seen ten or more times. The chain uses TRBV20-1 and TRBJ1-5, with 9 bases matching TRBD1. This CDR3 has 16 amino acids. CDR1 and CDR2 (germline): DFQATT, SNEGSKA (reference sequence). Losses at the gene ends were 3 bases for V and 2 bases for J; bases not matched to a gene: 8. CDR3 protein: CSASLTGGAGNQPQHF. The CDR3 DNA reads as TGCAGTGCTAGTTTAACAGGGGGCGCCGGCAATCAGCCCCAGCATTTT.

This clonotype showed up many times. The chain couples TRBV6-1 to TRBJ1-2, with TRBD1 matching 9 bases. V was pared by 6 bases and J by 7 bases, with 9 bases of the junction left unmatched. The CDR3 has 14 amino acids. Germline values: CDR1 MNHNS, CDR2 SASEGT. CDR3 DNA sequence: TGTGCCAGCAGCTTCTCCGGGACAGGGCGTGGCTACACCTTC. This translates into CASSFSGTGRGYTF.

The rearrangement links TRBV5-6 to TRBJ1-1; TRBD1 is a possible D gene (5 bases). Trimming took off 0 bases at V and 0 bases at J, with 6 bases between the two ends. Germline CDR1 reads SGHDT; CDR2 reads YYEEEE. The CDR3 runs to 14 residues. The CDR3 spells CASSLEQVNTEAFF. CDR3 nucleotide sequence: TGTGCCAGCAGCTTGGAACAGGTGAACACTGAAGCTTTCTTT.

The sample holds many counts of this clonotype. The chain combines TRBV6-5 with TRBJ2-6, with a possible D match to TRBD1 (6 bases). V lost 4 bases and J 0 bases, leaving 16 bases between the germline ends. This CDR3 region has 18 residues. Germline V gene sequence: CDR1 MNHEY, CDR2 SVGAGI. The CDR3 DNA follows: TGTGCCAGCAGTTTAACAGGACAGAAGGGCTCTGGGGCCAACGTCCTGACTTTC. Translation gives CASSLTGQKGSGANVLTF.

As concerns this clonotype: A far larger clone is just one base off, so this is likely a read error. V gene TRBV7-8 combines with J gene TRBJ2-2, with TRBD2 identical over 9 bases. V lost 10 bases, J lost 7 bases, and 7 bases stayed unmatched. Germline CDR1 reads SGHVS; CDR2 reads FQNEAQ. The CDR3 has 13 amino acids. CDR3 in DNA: TGTGCCACCGCGGGGGGGCGTAACGGGGAGCTGTTTTTT. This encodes CATAGGRNGELFF.

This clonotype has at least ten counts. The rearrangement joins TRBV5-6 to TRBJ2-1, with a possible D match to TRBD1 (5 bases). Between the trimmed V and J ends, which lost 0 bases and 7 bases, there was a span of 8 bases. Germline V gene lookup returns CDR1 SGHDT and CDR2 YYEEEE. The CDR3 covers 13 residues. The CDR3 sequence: CASSLAGPNEQFF. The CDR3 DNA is TGTGCCAGCAGCTTGGCAGGGCCAAATGAGCAGTTCTTC.

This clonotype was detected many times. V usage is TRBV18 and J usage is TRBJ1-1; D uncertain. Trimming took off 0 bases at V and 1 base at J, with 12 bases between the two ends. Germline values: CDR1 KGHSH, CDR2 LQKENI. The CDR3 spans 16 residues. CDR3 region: CASSPPGSPGNTEAFF. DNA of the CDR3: TGTGCCAGCTCACCACCGGGATCCCCGGGGAACACTGAAGCTTTCTTT.